The present T cell receptor (beta chain) was sequenced within a study of blood T cell repertoires in COVID-19 (dated by TCRdb to the early 2020s). In the study overall: The collaborator samples originated in the United States, Italy and Spain and spanned the acute and convalescent phases of COVID-19. The material from the prospective study consisted of cDNA or gDNA derived from T cells, B-cell-depleted T cells, or PBMCs. Deeply sampled blood TCRbeta repertoires from subjects exposed to, actively infected with, or recovered from COVID-19 were included in the dataset. The repertoires were released in a freely available public database intended as a resource for research on the immune response to SARS-CoV-2. The samples were drawn from the first 160 participants of the ongoing ImmuneRACE study and from 1,254 subjects provided by 6 global collaborators. Nearly every sample came with metadata listing a de-identified subject ID, COVID-19 status, age in years and sex. Where HLA class I and class II types were available, the types were taken from metadata supplied by the sample provider, not from assay-based typing.

Notes on this clone: Its antigen is not yet known. It has no much larger one-base neighbor in the sample; base qualities were not kept.

General conclusions and limits of the study: How much clinical and demographic metadata was included differed by source and by participant, and the metadata was provided uncurated.

Trimming removed 6 bases from V and 0 bases from J; the gene matches leave 7 bases unexplained. Including cysteine and phenylalanine, the CDR3 has 18 amino acids. Only CDR3 DNA is held: 54 bases, read in frame from base 1. CDR1 and CDR2 (WNHNN, SYGVQD) derive from the germline V gene (reference sequence). The immunoSEQ Assay, a bias-controlled multiplex PCR, was used to amplify TCRbeta CDR3 regions from genomic DNA. Regarding the original processing steps: Nucleated cell counts per sample were estimated from amplification of reference gene primers within the assay. To quantify the absolute abundance of each unique TCRbeta CDR3 rearrangement, sequence reads were collapsed and filtered. Productive Simpson clonality was computed per sample as the square root of Simpson's diversity index over productive rearrangements. TCRdb carries this immuneACCESS record with in-frame sequences only. Its versions omit some clonotypes, under half of them owing to an unresolved V gene in the studies checked, with the rest unexplained. V, J and clone size reflect that table, while D and trimming were determined from the DNA. In this sample the table shows over 250,000 clones, 88% of which occur a single time. The ten largest make up roughly 0.8% of the sample.

Whole blood was collected in K2EDTA tubes by collaborating institutions according to the institutions' own protocols. Collaborator samples were shipped for TCRbeta analysis as frozen whole blood, isolated PBMCs, or DNA extracted from either sample type. The rearranged chain carries TRBV10-1 and TRBJ2-3; TRBD2 lines up with 15 middle nucleotides. This clonotype originated in a woman younger than 45 with acute or convalescent COVID-19. The sample consisted of peripheral blood. The CDR3 here reads CASSPGTSGRPSTDTQYF. The nucleotides read TGCGCCAGCAGCCCCGGGACTAGCGGGAGGCCAAGCACAGATACGCAGTATTTT.